This TCR beta chain was observed in a study of cytotoxic CD8 clonotypes in ibrutinib-treated CLL. Notes on the study in general: Clonality (at baseline) was higher than in age-matched healthy donors and tracked circulating CD8+ T-cell counts. Stable or contracted on treatment, public clonotypes were also uncommon.

Notes on this clone: The antigen is not known.

The CDR3 runs 16 residues. CDR1 and CDR2 from the germline V gene are SGHDT and YYEEEE. Losses at the gene ends were 0 bases for V and 2 bases for J; bases not matched to a gene: 6. Method: immunoSEQ multiplex PCR; TCRdb's copy keeps in-frame clones and lacks some. Among approximately 42,000 clones listed, over 60% were seen once. This TCR derives from a human donor with chronic lymphocytic leukemia. V and J are TRBV5-6 and TRBJ2-7; 9 nucleotides align to TRBD2. Here the sequenced sample was PBMCs, taken after 12 months of ibrutinib treatment. The CDR3 DNA follows: TGTGCCAGCAGCTTGGGGCTAGCGGGATTCACCTACGAGCAGTACTTC. Translation gives CASSLGLAGFTYEQYF.